The clone carrying this TCR beta chain has a count of ten or more. Germline V gene lookup returns CDR1 DFQATT and CDR2 SNEGSKA (reference sequence). Trimming pared 2 bases from V and 1 base from J, leaving 11 bases between. CDR3 length equals 14 residues. The entry originates in a study of Graves' ophthalmopathy and Graves' hyperthyroidism. No donor had other autoimmune disease, uncontrolled infection, pregnancy or lactation. Amplification of TCR beta CDR3 regions used RNA transcripts. Second-round multiplex PCR came after first-round RT-PCR with HTBI primers. Via MiXCR, TCRdb re-called the multiplex PCR reads, giving one row per CDR3 protein. The sample lists fewer than 350,000 distinct CDR3 sequences, about 17% occurring once.

The genes are TRBV20-1 and TRBJ1-1, with D maybe TRBD1 (6 bases). What was sequenced was peripheral blood. The source of this sequence is an adult man with Graves' ophthalmopathy. CDR3 in DNA: TGCAGTGCTAGAACCCCAGGGGAGAACACTGAAGCTTTCTTT. It translates to CSARTPGENTEAFF.